What follows are 16 T cell receptor beta chains derived from one specimen sequenced in a study of shared clonotypes between healthy human individuals. The assay was immunoSEQ multiplex PCR, and TCRdb's table has in-frame clones only and misses some. The sample consists of more than 2,000,000 clones, approximately 92% of them appearing once. The source material was naive CD4+ T cells sorted from blood. The sample's subset: CD45RA+ positively selected. The origin of the receptors is a man aged 18 to 29 in good health.

This CDR3 reads CASSPPGGGSYNEQFF. The CDR3, as DNA: TGCGCCAGCAGCCCACCCGGCGGGGGGTCCTACAATGAGCAGTTCTTC. The chain joins TRBV5-1 to TRBJ2-1, with 8 bases fitting TRBD2. The CDR3 is 16 amino acids. The junction had 7 bases not matched to a gene; V was cut back by 4 bases and J by 1 base. The germline V gene encodes CDR1 SGHRS and CDR2 YFSETQ.

The genes are TRBV21-1 and TRBJ2-7; TRBD2 is the table's D call and was not checked against the DNA. TRBV21-1 is described as a pseudogene. The CDR3 has 17 amino acids. The CDR3 protein is CASSTPGGGPRTGEQYF. The CDR3, as DNA: TGTGCCAGCAGCACCCCGGGCGGGGGTCCACGAACGGGGGAGCAGTACTTC.

V usage is TRBV6-5 and J usage is TRBJ2-7; the D is unclear. The CDR3 spans 13 residues. Germline V gene data show CDR1 as MNHEY and CDR2 as SVGAGI. V lost 5 bases, J lost 4 bases, and 12 bases lay in between. In DNA form, the CDR3 reads TGTGCCAGCAGTCCCCGCCGCCAATACGAGCAGTACTTC. It translates to CASSPRRQYEQYF.

The genes are TRBV27 and TRBJ1-2, with D possibly matching TRBD1 (6 bases). V shed 6 bases and J shed 2 bases, with 10 bases lying between them. Germline V gives CDR1 MNHEY, CDR2 SMNVEV (reference sequence). This CDR3 is 13 amino acids long. The CDR3 nucleotides read TGTGCCAGCAGACAAACAGGGAACTATGGCTACACCTTC. This gives the protein CASRQTGNYGYTF.

The chain uses TRBV5-4 and TRBJ2-1, with D possibly being TRBD1 or TRBD2 (5 bases each). Between the trimmed V and J ends, which lost 3 bases and 10 bases, there was a span of 20 bases. This CDR3 spans 15 amino acids. CDR1 is SGHNT, CDR2 YYREEE, per germline (reference sequence). The CDR3, as DNA: TGTGCCAGCAGCTCGCCGAGGGACGCCGAAGGGGAGCAGTTCTTC. Translating gives CASSSPRDAEGEQFF.

This chain uses TRBV10-2 with TRBJ2-7; D is unresolved. In germline, CDR1 is WSHSY, CDR2 SAAADI. CDR3 length equals 9 residues. The CDR3 protein is CASDHEQYF. The CDR3 nucleotides read TGCGCTTCGGATCACGAGCAGTACTTC.

This chain uses TRBV10-3 with TRBJ1-1; 11 bases fit TRBD1. V dropped 6 bases and J dropped 6; count of bases not matched to a gene: 9. CDR1 is ENHRY, CDR2 SYGVKD, per germline. This CDR3 is 15 amino acids long. The CDR3 nucleotides read TGTGCCATCAGCTCATCCGGGACAGGGGGGTCTGAAGCTTTCTTT. It encodes CAISSSGTGGSEAFF.

About this clone: Other DNA sequences in the same sample also yield this CDR3. The chain is built from TRBV18 and TRBJ2-7, with D tentatively TRBD2 (6 bases). The CDR3 consists of 14 residues. V lost 0 bases, J lost 2 bases, and 8 bases lay in between. CDR1 and CDR2 (germline): KGHSH, LQKENI. The CDR3 nucleotides are TGTGCCAGCTCACCACCGGGGGGACCCTACGAGCAGTACTTC. Translation gives CASSPPGGPYEQYF.

This chain links TRBV4-3 with TRBJ2-6; no reliable D call. Germline values: CDR1 LGHNA, CDR2 YSLEER. The CDR3 is 16 amino acids. V lost 5 bases to trimming and J lost 0 bases, with 11 bases between them. The CDR3 nucleotides are TGCGCCAGCAGCACCGTTGGGTTCTCTGGGGCCAACGTCCTGACTTTC. Its protein product is CASSTVGFSGANVLTF.

The V gene is TRBV6-6, the J gene TRBJ2-7; 8 bases are a match to TRBD1. Germline trimming cut 9 bases from V and 3 bases from J; bases unmatched to any gene: 13. The CDR3 is made up of 15 amino acids. CDR1 and CDR2 (germline): MNHNY, SVGAGI (reference sequence). This chain's CDR3 is CASNMLPTGDYEQYF. For the CDR3, the DNA is TGTGCCAGTAACATGTTGCCGACAGGGGACTACGAGCAGTACTTC.

The chain uses TRBV5-1 and TRBJ1-3, with 9 nucleotides matching TRBD1. The junction had 11 bases not matched to a gene; V was cut back by 3 bases and J by 4 bases. The CDR3 spans 17 residues. Germline CDR1 reads SGHRS; CDR2 reads YFSETQ. The CDR3: CASSSQGAQSPGNTIYF. The CDR3 DNA is TGCGCCAGCAGCTCACAGGGGGCGCAATCCCCCGGAAACACCATATATTTT.

The chain employs TRBV19 and TRBJ2-5; 7 bases agree with TRBD1. This CDR3 has 15 amino acids. With V trimmed by 5 bases and J by 4 bases, 10 bases remained unmatched. Germline V gene sequence: CDR1 LNHDA, CDR2 SQIVND (reference sequence). CDR3 region: CASSARQGTGETQYF. CDR3 DNA sequence: TGTGCCAGTAGTGCTCGACAGGGTACGGGAGAGACCCAGTACTTC.

CDR3: CASSPRTSGTDTQYF. The CDR3 nucleotides read TGCGCCAGCAGCCCCCGGACTAGCGGCACAGATACGCAGTATTTT. The chain couples TRBV5-1 to TRBJ2-3; 9 positions agree with TRBD2. V shed 4 bases, J shed 1 base, and the junction held 4 bases outside the gene matches. The CDR3 runs 15 residues. Germline V lookup: CDR1 SGHRS, CDR2 YFSETQ.

The chain is built from TRBV9 and TRBJ2-7, with 11 bases aligning to TRBD1. Germline CDR1 reads SGDLS; CDR2 reads YYNGEE. V shed 4 bases, J shed 2 bases, and the junction held 5 bases outside the gene matches. The CDR3 runs 15 residues. The CDR3 bases are TGTGCCAGCAGCCCCAGGACAGGGGGCCCCTACGAGCAGTACTTC. Its translation is CASSPRTGGPYEQYF.

For this clone: Within the sample, other DNA sequences also encode this same CDR3. V usage is TRBV30 and J usage is TRBJ1-1; TRBD1 agrees at 7 bases. The CDR3 spans 14 residues. The trim removed 1 base at V and 1 base at J, leaving 3 bases unmatched. Germline V gives CDR1 GTSNPN, CDR2 SVGIG (reference sequence). The CDR3 sequence: CAWSGGTANTEAFF. The CDR3 region has the DNA TGTGCCTGGAGTGGGGGGACAGCGAACACTGAAGCTTTCTTT.

The V call is TRBV5-6, the J call TRBJ2-5; D might be TRBD1 (6 bases). The DNA end favors TRBJ2-7, so the J call may be wrong. CDR1 and CDR2 from the germline V gene are SGHDT and YYEEEE. This CDR3 is built from 12 residues. The CDR3 protein is CASTLGTNEQYF. CDR3 nucleotide sequence: TGTGCCAGCACACTGGGGACAAACGAGCAGTACTTC.